This entry features one T cell receptor (beta chain) sequence. The antigen is unknown. The data originate from a study of shared clonotypes between healthy human individuals. CD8 cells classed as naive were CD45RO-negative and positively selected for CCR7, excluding terminally differentiated effector memory CD45RA+ cells. Caucasian adults living in Nashville, Tennessee, provided all samples. Study-wide results and limits: Estimated richness was generally greater in naive than memory subsets. In having few donors, the study represented limited genetic and exposure-history diversity. Tissues were not sampled, only blood, and their repertoires likely differ.

The ends lost 4 bases at V and 6 bases at J; junction bases unmatched: 3. This CDR3 contains 14 residues. Germline CDR1 is MNHEY and CDR2 is SVGAGI. Generated by immunoSEQ multiplex PCR, the TCRdb table keeps only in-frame clones and is missing some. The sample consists of about 2.1 million clones, about 92% of them appearing once. The material sequenced was naive CD8+ T cells from PBMCs. The chain has TRBV6-5 and TRBJ2-1, with 10 bases matching TRBD2. The receptor was derived from a man aged 18 to 29 in good health. Some clones in this sample may be carry-over from other donors' samples. CDR3 sequence (DNA): TGTGCCAGCAGTTTACTAGCGGGAAGCAATGAGCAGTTCTTC. It translates to CASSLLAGSNEQFF.